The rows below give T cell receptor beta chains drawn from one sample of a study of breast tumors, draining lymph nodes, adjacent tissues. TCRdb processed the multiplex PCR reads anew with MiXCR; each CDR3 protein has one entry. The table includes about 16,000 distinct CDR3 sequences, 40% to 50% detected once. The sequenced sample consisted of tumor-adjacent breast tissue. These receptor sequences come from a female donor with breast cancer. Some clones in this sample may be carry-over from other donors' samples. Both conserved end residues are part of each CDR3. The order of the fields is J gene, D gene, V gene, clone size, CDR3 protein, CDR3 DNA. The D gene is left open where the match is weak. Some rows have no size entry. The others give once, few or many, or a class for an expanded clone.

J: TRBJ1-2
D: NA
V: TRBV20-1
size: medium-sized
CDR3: CSATSPNYGYTF
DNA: TGCAGTGCCACAAGCCCTAACTATGGCTACACCTTC

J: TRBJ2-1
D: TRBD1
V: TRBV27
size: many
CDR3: CASSLTPDRVLVYNEQFF
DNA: TGTGCCAGCAGTTTAACGCCGGACAGGGTGTTGGTGTACAATGAGCAGTTCTTC

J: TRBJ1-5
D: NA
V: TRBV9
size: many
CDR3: CASSKTDYSNQPQHF
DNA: TGTGCCAGCAGCAAGACAGATTATAGCAATCAGCCCCAGCATTTT

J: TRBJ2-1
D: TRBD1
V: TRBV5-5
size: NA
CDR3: CASSPRQGAREQFF
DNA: TGTGCTAGCAGCCCGCGACAGGGGGCACGTGAGCAGTTCTTC

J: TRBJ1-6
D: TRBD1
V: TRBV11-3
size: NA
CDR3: CASSRTGASSYSSPLHF
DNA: TGTGCCAGCAGCAGGACAGGGGCAAGCTCCTATAGTTCACCCCTCCACTTT

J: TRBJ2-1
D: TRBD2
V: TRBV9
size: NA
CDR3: CASSVDSRESNEQFF
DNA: TGTGCCAGCAGCGTAGATTCGCGGGAGTCAAATGAGCAGTTCTTC

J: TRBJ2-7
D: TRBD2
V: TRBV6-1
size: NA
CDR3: CASSLTSAEQYF
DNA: TGTGCCAGCAGTCTGACTAGCGCCGAGCAGTACTTC

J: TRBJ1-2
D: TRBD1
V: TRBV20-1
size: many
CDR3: CSARARTGGGNYGYTF
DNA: TGCAGTGCTAGAGCCAGGACAGGGGGAGGCAACTATGGCTACACCTTC

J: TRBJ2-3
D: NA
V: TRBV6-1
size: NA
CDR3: CASIGSATVTQYF
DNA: TGTGCCAGCATCGGGAGTGCTACTGTTACGCAGTATTTT

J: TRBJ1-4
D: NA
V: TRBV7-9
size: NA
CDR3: CASSLAVAGEKLFF
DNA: TGTGCCAGCAGCTTGGCGGTAGCTGGGGAAAAACTGTTTTTT